This TCR beta chain was obtained from a study of control samples from healthy donors and cancer patients. As to this clone: Germline is not matched at one junction end, which may reflect a read error.

The assay was immunoSEQ multiplex PCR, and TCRdb's table has in-frame clones only and misses some. This sample has tens of thousands of clones; about 90% occur once, and the top ten carry around 3.8%. Per germline, CDR1 SSHAT and CDR2 FNYEAQ (reference sequence). This CDR3 contains 12 residues. The chain uses TRBV7-7 and TRBJ2-2; D is unresolved. The TCR comes from a woman aged 45-65 years in good health. Material for sequencing was blood. CDR3: CASSPNTGELFF. DNA of the CDR3: TGTGCTAGCAGCCCGAACACCGGGGAGCTGTTTTTT.